Following are 13 T cell receptor beta chains from one sample sequenced in a study of blood T cell repertoires in COVID-19. Sequenced by immunoSEQ multiplex PCR; TCRdb stores in-frame clones only, minus some. Of 100,000 to 150,000 clones listed, around four fifths are singletons. Sequencing was performed on PBMCs or T cells enriched from blood (not recorded which). The origin of the receptors is a man between 35 and 55 years old with acute COVID-19.

The chain employs TRBV9 and TRBJ2-1; TRBD2 agrees at 11 bases. Trimming at V came to 4 bases and at J to 10 bases, leaving 13 bases not matched to a gene. Germline CDR1 SGDLS, CDR2 YYNGEE. The CDR3 totals 16 residues. The CDR3 here is CASSRLAGTPGGEQFF. For the CDR3, the DNA is TGTGCCAGCAGCCGACTAGCGGGGACCCCTGGAGGCGAGCAGTTCTTC. The full variable domain, in which reference TRBV9 and TRBJ2-1 provide the parts outside the CDR3, is DSGVTQTPKHLITATGQRVTLRCSPRSGDLSVYWYQQSLDQGLQFLIQYYNGEERAKGNILERFSAQQFPDLHSELNLSSLELGDSALYFCASSRLAGTPGGEQFFGPGTRLTVL.

The rearrangement uses TRBV6-5 and TRBJ2-1, with 14 bases matching TRBD2. CDR1 is MNHEY, CDR2 SVGAGI, per germline. The CDR3 is 16 residues long. The V segment lost 2 bases and the J segment 9 bases; nucleotides outside the gene matches: 6. This CDR3 is CASSYTTSGRVGEQFF. The CDR3 DNA sequence: TGTGCCAGCAGTTACACGACTAGCGGGAGGGTCGGTGAGCAGTTCTTC.

The count of this clone is one. In DNA, the CDR3 is TGTGCCAGCAGCTTCCCGGGACAGGGAGACCGTGGCTACACCTTC. Amino acids: CASSFPGQGDRGYTF. The chain joins TRBV3-1 (or the pseudogene TRBV3-2) to TRBJ1-2; 9 nucleotides match TRBD1. The CDR3 spans 15 residues. Trimming at V came to 5 bases and at J to 7 bases, leaving 11 bases not matched to a gene. Germline-derived CDR1 and CDR2 are LGHDT and YNNKEL (reference sequence).

The chain is built from TRBV18 and TRBJ1-5; D might be TRBD1 (5 bases). Germline V gene data show CDR1 as KGHSH and CDR2 as LQKENI. V was trimmed by 0 bases and J by 4 bases, leaving 10 bases between them. CDR3 size: 15 residues. This chain's CDR3 is CASSPPGQRNQPQHF. CDR3 sequence (DNA): TGTGCCAGCTCACCACCGGGGCAGAGAAATCAGCCCCAGCATTTT.

The rearrangement joins TRBV25-1 to TRBJ2-3, with 11 positions matching TRBD2. Germline CDR1 MGHDK, CDR2 SYGVNS. The CDR3 runs to 17 residues. With 6 bases clipped from V and 1 base from J, the junction kept 9 bases outside the gene matches. The CDR3 sequence is CASSIAGGPVGTDTQYF. Written as DNA, the CDR3 is TGTGCCAGCAGCATAGCGGGAGGGCCGGTCGGCACAGATACGCAGTATTTT.

The V call is TRBV11-3, the J call TRBJ1-1, with 7 positions matching TRBD1. The junction had 4 bases not matched to a gene; V was cut back by 6 bases and J by 0 bases. This CDR3 comprises 14 residues. Per the germline V gene, CDR1 is SGHNT and CDR2 is YENEEA. The CDR3 loop is CASSRDSLNTEAFF. In DNA, the CDR3 is TGTGCCAGCAGTAGGGACAGCTTGAACACTGAAGCTTTCTTT.

The chain links TRBV19 to TRBJ1-6, with TRBD1 matching over 8 bases. The CDR3 totals 15 residues. The ends lost 8 bases at V and 0 bases at J; junction bases unmatched: 3. The germline V gene has CDR1 LNHDA and CDR2 SQIVND (reference sequence). CDR3 sequence reads: CASRTGFSYNSPLHF. The CDR3 DNA follows: TGTGCCAGTCGGACAGGGTTCTCCTATAATTCACCCCTCCACTTT. The variable domain in full, completed from reference TRBV19 and TRBJ1-6, reads DGGITQSPKYLFRKEGQNVTLSCEQNLNHDAMYWYRQDPGQGLRLIYYSQIVNDFQKGDIAEGYSVSREKKESFPLTVTSAQKNPTAFYLCASRTGFSYNSPLHFGNGTRLTVT.

J is TRBJ1-6 and V is TRBV5-1; D is perhaps TRBD1 (5 bases). The CDR3 contains 14 residues. V was shortened by 3 bases and J by 14 bases, with 18 bases between the two germline ends. Germline V gene sequence: CDR1 SGHRS, CDR2 YFSETQ. The CDR3 DNA reads as TGCGCCAGCAGCTCCGGCCCCGCCGGAGGGGCCCTCCACTTT. It specifies CASSSGPAGGALHF.

This chain connects TRBV10-3 to TRBJ1-5; 9 bases match TRBD1. V was pared by 10 bases and J by 6 bases, with 13 bases of the junction left unmatched. CDR3 length: 15 amino acids. Germline V gene lookup returns CDR1 ENHRY and CDR2 SYGVKD. The DNA for the CDR3 is TGTGCCACGAGAGGAGCGGGACAGGGTTTTCAGCCCCAGCATTTT. It is translated as CATRGAGQGFQPQHF.

The rearrangement joins TRBV11-2 to TRBJ1-5; 7 bases align to TRBD1. The CDR3 contains 13 residues. V lost 5 bases, J lost 9 bases, and 7 bases stayed unmatched. Germline V gives CDR1 SGHAT, CDR2 FQNNGV. The CDR3 bases are TGTGCCAGCAGCCCCGGGGGACAGCGGCCCCAGCATTTT. Protein product: CASSPGGQRPQHF.

The chain is built from TRBV7-3 and TRBJ2-2; D perhaps matches TRBD2 (6 bases). The CDR3 covers 15 residues. Germline loops: CDR1 SGHTA, CDR2 FQGTGA. V was trimmed by 1 base and J by 7 bases, leaving 13 bases between them. For the CDR3, the DNA is TGTGCCAGCAGCTTAATCGGCAGGGAGGTCGGGGAGCTGTTTTTT. As protein: CASSLIGREVGELFF.

The chain uses TRBV7-2 and TRBJ2-1; unclear D gene. CDR1 and CDR2 from the germline V gene are SGHTA and FQGNSA. Trimming removed 5 bases from V and 9 bases from J, with 14 bases in between. This CDR3 has 13 amino acids. The CDR3 DNA follows: TGTGCCAGCAGCCTTGGCCCAGTACGTGAGCAGTTCTTC. It is translated as CASSLGPVREQFF.

This rearrangement joins TRBV5-1 to TRBJ2-2; D is undetermined. From germline, CDR1 is SGHRS and CDR2 YFSETQ. This CDR3 is 14 amino acids long. V dropped 0 bases and J dropped 5 bases, with 8 bases sitting between them. DNA for the CDR3: TGCGCCAGCAGCTTGGGTTTTCAAACCGGGGAGCTGTTTTTT. Its protein product is CASSLGFQTGELFF.